This TCR beta chain was profiled in a study of blood T cell repertoires in COVID-19. As for the study in general: Material from acute and convalescent COVID-19 was sourced from the United States, Italy and Spain. T cells, B-cell-depleted T cells, or PBMCs supplied cDNA or gDNA.

The age range of participants was about 18 to 89 years, with residence in about two dozen US areas. Sequenced by immunoSEQ multiplex PCR; TCRdb stores in-frame clones only, minus some. The table includes around 320,000 clones, nearly 90% detected once. Germline V gene data show CDR1 as MDHEN and CDR2 as SYDVKM. V shed 6 bases and J 14 bases; nucleotides not matched to a gene: 8. The CDR3 sequence is 12 residues long. This TCR derives from a woman aged 45-60 years who had been exposed to COVID-19. This sequence joins TRBV28 and TRBJ2-3; TRBD1 aligns across 10 bases. The specimen was PBMCs or T cells enriched from blood (not recorded which). CDR3 sequence (DNA): TGTGCCAGCAGCCCGGGACAGGGGCGCGGGTATTTT. As protein: CASSPGQGRGYF.